The 15 T cell receptor beta chains in this list originate from one sample, sequenced in a study. Via MiXCR, TCRdb re-called the RT-PCR reads, giving one row per CDR3 protein. The sample has more than 600,000 distinct CDR3 sequences; 12% to 15% are singletons. The source material was memory CD4+ T cells from blood. All receptors come from a female donor in good health, serving as a healthy control.

This clonotype was seen more than once but under ten times. A junction end diverges from the germline sequence, so it may reflect a read error. The chain employs TRBV20-1 and TRBJ2-7, with D possibly called TRBD1 or TRBD2 (5 bases each). Germline V CDR1 and CDR2: DFQATT, SNEGSKA (reference sequence). The CDR3 length is 14 residues. CDR3: CSAGDGGVSYEQYF. Here the CDR3 DNA reads TGCAGTGCTGGAGATGGGGGAGTTAGTTACGAGCAGTACTTC.

The chain couples TRBV27 to TRBJ2-5, with D possibly matching TRBD2 (7 bases). The CDR3 extends over 14 amino acids. Germline V gene sequence: CDR1 MNHEY, CDR2 SMNVEV (reference sequence). Trimming left V 4 bases short and J 2 bases short, with 11 bases between. CDR3 in DNA: TGTGCCAGCAGTTATGGGAGGGGGCAAGAGACCCAGTACTTC. Protein product: CASSYGRGQETQYF.

Only a few counts were recorded for this clonotype. The chain couples TRBV5-1 to TRBJ1-6; D is possibly TRBD1 (5 bases). Deletions cut 4 bases from V and 6 bases from J, with 14 bases between. This CDR3 is 15 amino acids long. From germline, CDR1 is SGHRS and CDR2 YFSETQ. The chain's CDR3 is CASSPRDGGNSPLHF. In DNA, the CDR3 is TGCGCCAGCAGCCCCCGGGACGGGGGTAATTCACCCCTCCACTTT.

This chain uses TRBV6-2 or TRBV6-3 with TRBJ2-2, with D perhaps matching TRBD1 (7 bases). V was clipped by 5 bases and J by 3 bases, with 13 bases between them. CDR3 length: 15 amino acids. Germline lookup yields CDR1 MNHEY and CDR2 SVGEGT. CDR3: CASSTRDRDTGELFF. CDR3 sequence (DNA): TGTGCCAGCAGTACGCGGGACAGAGACACCGGGGAGCTGTTTTTT.

There are a few counts of this clonotype. This chain joins TRBV12-3 or TRBV12-4 and TRBJ2-2, with D perhaps matching TRBD2 (5 bases). Trimming pared 3 bases from V and 3 bases from J, leaving 8 bases between. This CDR3 has 14 residues. The CDR3 bases are TGTGCCAGCAGTTTGAGGACTTACACCGGGGAGCTGTTTTTT. Its protein is CASSLRTYTGELFF.

The chain is built from TRBV25-1 and TRBJ1-3; D is undetermined. Germline V CDR1 and CDR2: MGHDK, SYGVNS. This CDR3 spans 16 amino acids. V was clipped by 3 bases and J by 0 bases, with 12 bases between them. The CDR3 DNA reads as TGTGCCAGCAGTGAGGAAGGGCCACTCTCTGGAAACACCATATATTTT. The encoded protein is CASSEEGPLSGNTIYF.

This clonotype was recorded a few times. CDR3 sequence reads: CATSRVDSGNTGELFF. CDR3 in DNA: TGTGCCACCAGCAGAGTGGATAGCGGAAACACCGGGGAGCTGTTTTTT. The rearrangement uses TRBV15 and TRBJ2-2, with D maybe TRBD2 (6 bases). CDR1 LNHNV and CDR2 YYDKDF come from the germline V gene (reference sequence). The germline V and J ends were trimmed by 1 base and 2 bases, with 11 bases remaining between them. The CDR3 covers 16 residues.

The chain couples TRBV20-1 to TRBJ1-2; D is possibly TRBD1 (6 bases). The CDR3 sequence is 12 residues long. Germline CDR1 DFQATT, CDR2 SNEGSKA (reference sequence). CDR3 bases: TGCAAGTCCCCCGGGGGCATTGGTGGCTACACCTTC. Encoded protein: CKSPGGIGGYTF.

This clonotype was seen more than once but under ten times. The V gene is TRBV24-1, the J gene TRBJ2-1, with 8 bases aligning to TRBD2. The germline V gene encodes CDR1 KGHDR and CDR2 SFDVKD. V dropped 12 bases and J dropped 2; count of bases not matched to a gene: 8. The CDR3 contains 14 residues. The CDR3 nucleotides are TGTGCCCCTAACGGGGGGGAGACCTACAATGAGCAGTTCTTC. It yields the protein CAPNGGETYNEQFF.

For this clonotype: One end of the junction does not line up with germline, which may come from a read error. V and J are TRBV2 and TRBJ2-1, with 10 bases that match TRBD2. CDR1 and CDR2 (germline): SNHLY, FYNNEI. CDR3 size: 15 residues. The CDR3 sequence is CASCEREGSYNEQFF. The CDR3 DNA reads TGTGCCAGCTGTGAGCGGGAGGGGTCGTACAATGAGCAGTTCTTC.

This clonotype was seen a handful of times. The genes are TRBV7-2 and TRBJ1-2; 12 nucleotides match TRBD1. After removal of 5 bases from V and 3 bases from J, the junction contained 7 bases not matched to a gene. Looked up from germline, CDR1 is SGHTA and CDR2 is FQGNSA. The CDR3 extends over 16 amino acids. Here the CDR3 DNA reads TGTGCCAGCAGCCTGGGACAGGGGGCGGGCGACTATGGCTACACCTTC. Translation gives CASSLGQGAGDYGYTF.

The chain joins TRBV28 to TRBJ2-2; D ambiguous. The CDR3 totals 15 residues. CDR1 and CDR2 from the germline V gene are MDHEN and SYDVKM. V was cut by 8 bases and J by 3 bases, with 16 bases left in between. The CDR3 loop is CASAPTRFYTGELFF. The CDR3 DNA follows: TGTGCCAGCGCCCCCACCCGGTTTTACACCGGGGAGCTGTTTTTT.

The chain combines TRBV30 with TRBJ1-2; D is ambiguous. The CDR3 covers 12 residues. Per the germline V gene, CDR1 is GTSNPN and CDR2 is SVGIG (reference sequence). V was shortened by 2 bases and J by 4 bases, with 8 bases between the two germline ends. The CDR3 is CAWSTAAYGYTF. The DNA of the CDR3 is TGTGCCTGGAGTACGGCGGCCTATGGCTACACCTTC. The entire variable domain, with the rest obtained from reference TRBV30 and TRBJ1-2, is as follows: SQTIHQWPATLVQPVGSPLSLECTVEGTSNPNLYWYRQAAGRGLQLLFYSVGIGQISSEVPQNLSASRPQDRQFILSSKKLLLSDSGFYLCAWSTAAYGYTFGSGTRLTVV.

The chain is built from TRBV10-2 and TRBJ1-4; 12 nucleotides agree with TRBD1. Germline trimming cut 6 bases from V and 7 bases from J; bases unmatched to any gene: 6. Germline V gives CDR1 WSHSY, CDR2 SAAADI. The CDR3 extends over 15 amino acids. CDR3 residues: CASSAWDRGREKLFF. The CDR3, as DNA: TGCGCCAGCAGCGCCTGGGACAGGGGGCGTGAAAAACTGTTTTTT.

At least ten counts were recorded for this clonotype. This rearrangement joins TRBV10-3 to TRBJ2-7; 8 positions agree with TRBD2. This CDR3 has 14 residues. The V segment lost 3 bases and the J segment 1 base; nucleotides outside the gene matches: 2. CDR1 ENHRY and CDR2 SYGVKD come from the germline V gene. The CDR3 loop reads CAISDGTRSYEQYF. The DNA of the CDR3 is TGTGCCATCAGTGACGGGACTAGATCCTACGAGCAGTACTTC.